Following are 5 T cell receptor beta chains from one sample sequenced in a study of T cell changes during pregnancy in multiple sclerosis. Only in-frame clones appear in the TCRdb table, and some are missing; sequencing was by immunoSEQ multiplex PCR. The table shows roughly 22,000 clones, with around 89% occurring only once. The sequences come from CD4+ T cells from peripheral blood mononuclear cells, collected in the first trimester of pregnancy. Receptor source: a female donor in good health, enrolled as a control in a pregnancy study.

The chain recombines TRBV19 with TRBJ1-2, with 10 positions matching TRBD1. After removal of 6 bases from V and 1 base from J, the junction contained 11 bases not matched to a gene. CDR1 is LNHDA, CDR2 SQIVND, per germline (reference sequence). CDR3 length: 17 amino acids. This chain's CDR3 is CASSTPGQGSLNYGYTF. CDR3 bases: TGTGCCAGTAGCACACCGGGACAGGGGTCGCTTAACTATGGCTACACCTTC.

The chain couples TRBV30 to TRBJ2-5; D uncertain. The V gene lost 1 base and the J gene lost 5 bases, with 11 bases spanning the gap. This CDR3 is built from 13 residues. The germline V gene has CDR1 GTSNPN and CDR2 SVGIG (reference sequence). The CDR3 coding sequence is TGTGCCTGGAGTGCGCAAAACAAGGAGACCCAGTACTTC. It specifies CAWSAQNKETQYF.

The V gene is TRBV5-4, the J gene TRBJ2-7; 11 bases are shared with TRBD2. Germline-derived CDR1 and CDR2 are SGHNT and YYREEE (reference sequence). V shed 4 bases and J 6 bases; nucleotides not matched to a gene: 6. This CDR3 spans 14 amino acids. CDR3 sequence (DNA): TGTGCCAGCAGCACACTAGCGGGAGAGGTCGAGCAGTACTTC. It encodes CASSTLAGEVEQYF.

The chain employs TRBV7-9 and TRBJ2-7, with D unclear. CDR1 and CDR2 (germline): SEHNR, FQNEAQ (reference sequence). The ends were cut back, 5 bases at V and 8 bases at J, with 16 bases in the middle. This CDR3 contains 13 residues. CDR3 bases: TGTGCCAGCAGCAATAGTGTTGGGCTCAAGCAGTACTTC. This sequence encodes CASSNSVGLKQYF.

The rearrangement joins TRBV7-3 to TRBJ2-1; D call uncertain. CDR3 size: 14 residues. The germline V gene encodes CDR1 SGHTA and CDR2 FQGTGA. V was cut by 5 bases and J by 7 bases, with 15 bases left in between. CDR3 in amino acids: CASSPQSSWNEQFF. Here the CDR3 DNA reads TGTGCCAGCAGCCCCCAGAGTAGCTGGAATGAGCAGTTCTTC. Complete variable domain (other parts from reference TRBV7-3 and TRBJ2-1): GAGVSQTPSNKVTEKGKYVELRCDPISGHTALYWYRQSLGQGPEFLIYFQGTGAADDSGLPNDRFFAVRPEGSVSTLKIQRTERGDSAVYLCASSPQSSWNEQFFGPGTRLTVL.